A selection of T cell receptor beta chains follows, all from one sample in a study of cytomegalovirus exposure and HLA in healthy donors. This table comes from immunoSEQ multiplex PCR, and its TCRdb copy is limited to in-frame clones, with some not included. The table has around 170,000 clones, over 70% seen once; the top ten hold over 3.5%. The sample was PBMCs. Receptor source: a man aged 50-59 years in good health and CMV-seronegative. Both conserved end residues are part of each CDR3. The order of the fields is clone size, V gene, J gene, D gene, CDR3 protein, CDR3 DNA. A D gene is named only where the DNA matches it firmly. Only part of the rows carry a size: once, few, many, or a class if the clone is expanded.

size: .
V: TRBV14
J: TRBJ1-1
D: .
CDR3: CASSRQENTEAFF
DNA: TGTGCCAGCAGCAGACAGGAGAACACTGAAGCTTTCTTT

size: .
V: TRBV11-2
J: TRBJ2-1
D: .
CDR3: CASSFPFYNEQFF
DNA: TGTGCCAGCAGCTTCCCTTTTTACAATGAGCAGTTCTTC

size: few
V: TRBV11-2
J: TRBJ2-7
D: TRBD1
CDR3: CASSPVWDRAYEQYF
DNA: TGTGCCAGCAGCCCGGTGTGGGACAGGGCCTACGAGCAGTACTTC

size: .
V: TRBV7-2
J: TRBJ1-3
D: .
CDR3: CASSLGQTSGNTIYF
DNA: TGTGCCAGCAGCTTGGGACAAACCTCTGGAAACACCATATATTTT

size: .
V: TRBV7-9
J: TRBJ1-6
D: TRBD1
CDR3: CASSLKVGQGDSPLHF
DNA: TGTGCCAGCAGCTTAAAAGTGGGACAGGGTGACTCACCCCTCCACTTT

size: .
V: TRBV2
J: TRBJ1-6
D: .
CDR3: CASRQVNSPLHF
DNA: TGTGCCAGCAGGCAGGTTAATTCACCCCTCCACTTT

size: .
V: TRBV7-9
J: TRBJ1-2
D: TRBD1
CDR3: CASREGQGADYGYTF
DNA: TGTGCCAGCAGAGAGGGACAGGGGGCTGACTATGGCTACACCTTC

size: .
V: TRBV6-5
J: TRBJ1-1
D: .
CDR3: CASSQGGNVVF
DNA: TGTGCCAGCAGTCAAGGAGGAAATGTCGTCTTT

size: .
V: TRBV30
J: TRBJ1-1
D: .
CDR3: CAWSDRNTEAFF
DNA: TGTGCCTGGAGTGATAGGAACACTGAAGCTTTCTTT

size: .
V: TRBV29-1
J: TRBJ1-1
D: .
CDR3: CSVQRTLGGTEAFF
DNA: TGCAGCGTTCAAAGGACTCTGGGGGGCACTGAAGCTTTCTTT

size: .
V: TRBV25-1
J: TRBJ1-1
D: TRBD1
CDR3: CASRGDRGIYTEAFF
DNA: TGTGCCAGCAGAGGGGACAGGGGGATTTACACTGAAGCTTTCTTT

size: .
V: TRBV5-3
J: TRBJ2-5
D: .
CDR3: CARSGGETQYF
DNA: TGTGCCAGAAGCGGGGGGGAGACCCAGTACTTC

size: .
V: TRBV5-1
J: TRBJ2-7
D: TRBD1
CDR3: CASSHGTGGYEQYF
DNA: TGCGCCAGCAGCCACGGGACAGGGGGCTACGAGCAGTACTTC

size: .
V: TRBV7-9
J: TRBJ1-1
D: .
CDR3: CASSSQGKAFF
DNA: TGTGCCAGCAGCTCCCAGGGTAAAGCTTTCTTT

size: .
V: TRBV6-1
J: TRBJ1-5
D: .
CDR3: CASSESGNQPQHF
DNA: TGTGCCAGCAGTGAGTCAGGGAATCAGCCCCAGCATTTT

size: .
V: TRBV4-1
J: TRBJ2-1
D: .
CDR3: CASSPLWGEVSNEQFF
DNA: TGCGCCAGCAGCCCCTTGTGGGGGGAGGTTTCTAATGAGCAGTTCTTC

size: few
V: TRBV2
J: TRBJ2-5
D: TRBD2
CDR3: CASSRGASRGGETQYF
DNA: TGTGCCAGCAGTCGCGGGGCTTCCCGGGGGGGAGAGACCCAGTACTTC

size: .
V: TRBV7-9
J: TRBJ1-1
D: .
CDR3: CSSILVPSVGVEAFF
DNA: TGTTCCAGCATCCTAGTCCCTTCGGTTGGTGTTGAAGCTTTCTTT

size: .
V: TRBV6-5
J: TRBJ2-1
D: .
CDR3: CASSSERGHGYNEQFF
DNA: TGTGCCAGCAGTTCGGAGCGGGGACATGGCTACAATGAGCAGTTCTTC

size: .
V: TRBV27
J: TRBJ1-6
D: .
CDR3: CASNLGGPGPPLHF
DNA: TGTGCCAGCAACCTCGGGGGTCCCGGACCACCCCTCCACTTT